This entry lists 10 T cell receptor beta chains sequenced from one sample in a study of cytomegalovirus exposure and HLA in healthy donors. Using immunoSEQ multiplex PCR, the repertoire was profiled, and TCRdb retains in-frame clones only, with some absent. The repertoire holds more than 300,000 clones, with around 86% as singletons. Sequencing was carried out using PBMCs. The receptor source for this set is a woman aged 18-35 years in good health and CMV-seronegative.

The chain combines TRBV5-1 with TRBJ1-5, with 7 nucleotides matching TRBD1. The CDR3 has 17 residues. The germline V gene has CDR1 SGHRS and CDR2 YFSETQ. V lost 4 bases and J lost 4; bases outside the gene matches: 14. In nucleotides, the CDR3 is TGCGCCAGCAGCGGGACCGGACGGCCAGGGGGGAATCAGCCCCAGCATTTT. It yields the protein CASSGTGRPGGNQPQHF.

The rearrangement uses TRBV7-3 and TRBJ2-7, with D unclear. The CDR3 extends over 14 amino acids. Trimming removed 2 bases at V and 0 bases at J, with 8 bases between. CDR1 is SGHTA and CDR2 is FQGTGA in the germline V gene. This chain's CDR3 is CASSLLHSSYEQYF. CDR3 sequence (DNA): TGTGCCAGCAGCTTACTTCACAGCTCCTACGAGCAGTACTTC.

This clone has only a few counts. The same CDR3 arises from other DNA sequences in this sample as well. V usage is TRBV5-1 and J usage is TRBJ2-1; weak D call: TRBD2 (5 bases). Trimming shortened V by 4 bases and J by 0 bases, and 5 bases separated the two germline ends. This CDR3 has 13 residues. Germline-derived CDR1 and CDR2 are SGHRS and YFSETQ. Here the CDR3 reads CASSRDSYNEQFF. CDR3 bases: TGCGCCAGCAGCCGGGACTCCTACAATGAGCAGTTCTTC.

In this sample, this clone turned up once. V usage is TRBV9 and J usage is TRBJ2-7, with 13 bases fitting TRBD2. The CDR3 has 16 amino acids. The germline CDR1 and CDR2 sequences are SGDLS and YYNGEE. Unmatched junction bases numbered 9, after V lost 3 bases and J lost 6 bases. CDR3 in DNA: TGTGCCAGCAGCGCCGAAGGGGGACTAGCGGGATCCGAGCAGTACTTC. Translating gives CASSAEGGLAGSEQYF.

The chain is built from TRBV19 and TRBJ1-5, with 9 bases identical to TRBD1. The germline V gene has CDR1 LNHDA and CDR2 SQIVND (reference sequence). The CDR3 loop spans 14 amino acids. The trim removed 8 bases at V and 7 bases at J, leaving 9 bases unmatched. The CDR3 DNA is TGTGCCAGTTCCATACAGGGGGCGAGGCAGCCCCAGCATTTT. This codes for CASSIQGARQPQHF.

This chain links TRBV5-1 with TRBJ2-1; 7 nucleotides agree with TRBD2. The V gene's germline CDR1 is SGHRS and CDR2 YFSETQ. CDR3 size: 13 residues. The junction had 3 bases not matched to a gene; V was cut back by 0 bases and J by 9 bases. The CDR3 region is CASSLVGEGEQFF. The CDR3 DNA sequence: TGCGCCAGCAGCTTGGTTGGGGAGGGTGAGCAGTTCTTC.

This chain joins TRBV13 and TRBJ2-2; no clear D gene. Trimming pared 5 bases from V and 6 bases from J, leaving 13 bases between. The CDR3 is made up of 14 amino acids. Germline V gives CDR1 PRHDT, CDR2 FYEKMQ (reference sequence). The CDR3 sequence is CASSPSRPPGELFF. DNA of the CDR3: TGTGCCAGCAGCCCCAGTCGCCCCCCCGGGGAGCTGTTTTTT. Supplemented by reference TRBV13 and TRBJ2-2, the full variable domain reads AAGVIQSPRHLIKEKRETATLKCYPIPRHDTVYWYQQGPGQDPQFLISFYEKMQSDKGSIPDRFSAQQFSDYHSELNMSSLELGDSALYFCASSPSRPPGELFFGEGSRLTVL.

The genes are TRBV9 and TRBJ2-7, with TRBD2 as a possible D gene (6 bases). This CDR3 has 15 amino acids. Looked up from germline, CDR1 is SGDLS and CDR2 is YYNGEE. V shed 4 bases and J shed 2 bases, with 16 bases lying between them. The CDR3 loop reads CASSLGSGYTYEQYF. In nucleotides, the CDR3 is TGTGCCAGCAGCCTCGGGAGCGGATATACCTACGAGCAGTACTTC.

The chain has TRBV7-9 and TRBJ2-3; TRBD2 aligns across 11 bases. V dropped 5 bases and J dropped 5; count of bases not matched to a gene: 9. The CDR3 is 16 residues long. Per the germline V gene, CDR1 is SEHNR and CDR2 is FQNEAQ (reference sequence). The DNA of the CDR3 is TGTGCCAGCAGCCCCAAACTAGCGGGAGTTAAAGATACGCAGTATTTT. Residues: CASSPKLAGVKDTQYF.

This clone came up once. The V call is TRBV28, the J call TRBJ2-5; 7 bases are a match to TRBD1. Losses at the gene ends were 9 bases for V and 5 bases for J; bases not matched to a gene: 9. The CDR3 is made up of 13 amino acids. Germline V gives CDR1 MDHEN, CDR2 SYDVKM. CDR3 region: CASFQGVGETQYF. The CDR3 DNA reads as TGTGCCAGTTTCCAGGGGGTCGGGGAGACCCAGTACTTC.